The present T cell receptor beta chain was sequenced within a study of blood T cells in healthy people across ages. The wider study: Using template switching, researchers captured about one barcoded beta molecule for each two T cells. Findings of the study overall: Researchers report that TCR beta diversity correlated strongly with naive T cell percentage.

There are a few counts of this clonotype. Its antigen is unidentified. The CDR3 contains 14 residues. CDR1 and CDR2 (germline): SGHRS, YFSETQ. Unmatched junction bases numbered 7, after V lost 2 bases and J lost 6 bases. Each donor supplied around 10 milliliters of peripheral blood. Next came a second PCR, run for about 7 to 11 cycles, which used a sample-barcoded 5' primer along with a J-beta primer mix. TCRdb processed the 5' RACE reads anew with MiXCR; each CDR3 protein has one entry. The repertoire has more than 700,000 distinct CDR3 sequences, less than 70% of them found once; the top ten carry approximately 40%.

The V call is TRBV5-1, the J call TRBJ2-7; 8 nucleotides align to TRBD1. Sequencing was performed on blood. This receptor was taken from a man older than 75 in good health. DNA of the CDR3: TGCGCCAGCAGCTTAATTACCGGGACAGGCGAGCAGTACTTC. It is translated as CASSLITGTGEQYF. Variable domain in full (rest from reference TRBV5-1 and TRBJ2-7): KAGVTQTPRYLIKTRGQQVTLSCSPISGHRSVSWYQQTPGQGLQFLFEYFSETQRNKGNFPGRFSGRQFSNSRSEMNVSTLELGDSALYLCASSLITGTGEQYFGPGTRLTVT.